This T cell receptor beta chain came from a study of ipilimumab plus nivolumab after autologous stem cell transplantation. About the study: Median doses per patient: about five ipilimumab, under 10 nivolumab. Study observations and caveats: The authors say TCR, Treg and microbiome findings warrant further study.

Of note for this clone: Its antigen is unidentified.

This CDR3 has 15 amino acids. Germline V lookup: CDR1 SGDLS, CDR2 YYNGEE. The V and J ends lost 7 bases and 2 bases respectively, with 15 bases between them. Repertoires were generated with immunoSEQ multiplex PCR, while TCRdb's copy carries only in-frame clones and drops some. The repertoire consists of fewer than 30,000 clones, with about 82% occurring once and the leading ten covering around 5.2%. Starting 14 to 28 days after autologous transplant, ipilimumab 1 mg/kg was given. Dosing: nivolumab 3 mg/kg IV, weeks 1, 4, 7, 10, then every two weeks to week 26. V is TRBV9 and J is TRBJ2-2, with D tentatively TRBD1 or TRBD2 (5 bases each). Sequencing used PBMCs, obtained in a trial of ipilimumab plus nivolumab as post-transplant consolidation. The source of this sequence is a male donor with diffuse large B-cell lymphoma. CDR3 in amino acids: CASGTSRINTGELFF. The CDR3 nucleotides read TGTGCCAGCGGGACCAGCAGGATAAACACCGGGGAGCTGTTTTTT.